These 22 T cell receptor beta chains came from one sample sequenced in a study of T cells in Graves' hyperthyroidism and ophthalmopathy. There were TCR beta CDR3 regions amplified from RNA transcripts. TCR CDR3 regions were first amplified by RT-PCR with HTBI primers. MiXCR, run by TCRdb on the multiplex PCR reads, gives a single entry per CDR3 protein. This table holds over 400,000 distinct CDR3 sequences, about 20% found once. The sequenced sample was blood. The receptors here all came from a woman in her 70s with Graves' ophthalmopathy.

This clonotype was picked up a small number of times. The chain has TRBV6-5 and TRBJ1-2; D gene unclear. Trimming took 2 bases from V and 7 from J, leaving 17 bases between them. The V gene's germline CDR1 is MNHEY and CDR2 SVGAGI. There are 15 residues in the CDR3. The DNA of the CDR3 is TGTGCCAGCAGTTACGGCGCCCTAAGGTCGCTTGGCTACACCTTC. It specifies CASSYGALRSLGYTF.

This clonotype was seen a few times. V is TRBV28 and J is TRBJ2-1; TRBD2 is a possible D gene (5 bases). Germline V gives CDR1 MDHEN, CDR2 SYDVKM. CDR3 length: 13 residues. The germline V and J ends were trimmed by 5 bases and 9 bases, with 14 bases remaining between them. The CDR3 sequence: CASSESGRGEQFF. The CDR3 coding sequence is TGTGCCAGCAGTGAATCTGGTCGGGGTGAGCAGTTCTTC.

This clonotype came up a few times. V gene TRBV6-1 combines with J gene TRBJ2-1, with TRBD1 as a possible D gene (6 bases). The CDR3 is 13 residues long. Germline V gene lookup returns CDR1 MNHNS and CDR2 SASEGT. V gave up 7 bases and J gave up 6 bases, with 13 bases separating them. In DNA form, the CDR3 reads TGTGCCAGCATCCAGGACAGAATCAATGAGCAGTTCTTC. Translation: CASIQDRINEQFF.

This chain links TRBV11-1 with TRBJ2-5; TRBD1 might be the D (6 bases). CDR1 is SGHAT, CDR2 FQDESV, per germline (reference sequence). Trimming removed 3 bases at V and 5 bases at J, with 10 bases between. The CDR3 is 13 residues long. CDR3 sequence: CASSFTGSETQYF. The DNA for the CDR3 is TGTGCCAGCAGCTTCACAGGGAGCGAGACCCAGTACTTC.

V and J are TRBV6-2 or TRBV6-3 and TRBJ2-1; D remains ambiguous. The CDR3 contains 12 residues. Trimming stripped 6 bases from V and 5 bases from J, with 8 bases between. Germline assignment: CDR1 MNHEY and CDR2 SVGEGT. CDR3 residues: CASSGFNNEQFF. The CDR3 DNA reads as TGTGCCAGCAGCGGGTTCAACAATGAGCAGTTCTTC.

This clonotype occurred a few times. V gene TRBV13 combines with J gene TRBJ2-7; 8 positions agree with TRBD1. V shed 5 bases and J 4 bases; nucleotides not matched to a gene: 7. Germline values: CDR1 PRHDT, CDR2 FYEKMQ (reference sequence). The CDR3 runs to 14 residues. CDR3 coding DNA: TGTGCCAGCAGCGAGTGGACAGGGAAATACGAGCAGTACTTC. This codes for CASSEWTGKYEQYF.

DNA of the CDR3: TGTGCCAGCAATCGGGGTACCTACAATGAGCAGTTCTTC. Translating gives CASNRGTYNEQFF. The chain links TRBV12-3 or TRBV12-4 to TRBJ2-1; D perhaps matches TRBD2 (5 bases). V was pared by 7 bases and J by 2 bases, with 9 bases between. This CDR3 spans 13 amino acids.

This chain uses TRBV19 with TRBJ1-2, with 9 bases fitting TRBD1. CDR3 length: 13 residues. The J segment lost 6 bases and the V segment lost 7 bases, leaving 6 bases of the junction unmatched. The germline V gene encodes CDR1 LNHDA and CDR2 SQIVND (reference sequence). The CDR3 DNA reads TGTGCCAGTACCGGACAGGGGTTGGATGGCTACACCTTC. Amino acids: CASTGQGLDGYTF. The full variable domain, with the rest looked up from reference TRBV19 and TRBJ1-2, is DGGITQSPKYLFRKEGQNVTLSCEQNLNHDAMYWYRQDPGQGLRLIYYSQIVNDFQKGDIAEGYSVSREKKESFPLTVTSAQKNPTAFYLCASTGQGLDGYTFGSGTRLTVV.

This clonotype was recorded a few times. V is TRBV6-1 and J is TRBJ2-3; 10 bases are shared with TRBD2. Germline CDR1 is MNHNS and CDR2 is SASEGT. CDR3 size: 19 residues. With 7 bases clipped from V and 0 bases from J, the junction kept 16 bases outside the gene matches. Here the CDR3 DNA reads TGTGCCAGCAAGGGGGCTAGCGGGAGACAAGGATACAGCACAGATACGCAGTATTTT. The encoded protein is CASKGASGRQGYSTDTQYF.

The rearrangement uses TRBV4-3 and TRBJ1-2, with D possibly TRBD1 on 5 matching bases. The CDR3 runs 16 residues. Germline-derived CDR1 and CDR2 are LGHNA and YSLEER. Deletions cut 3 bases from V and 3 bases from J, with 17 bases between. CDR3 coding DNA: TGCGCCAGCAGCCAGGGGCACTTCGACACCTACTATGGCTACACCTTC. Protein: CASSQGHFDTYYGYTF.

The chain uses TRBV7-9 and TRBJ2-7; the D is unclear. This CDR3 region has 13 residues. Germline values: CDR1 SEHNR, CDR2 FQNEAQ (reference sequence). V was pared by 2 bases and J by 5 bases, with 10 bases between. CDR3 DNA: TGTGCCAGCAGCTTATCCCCAGAACACGAGCAGTACTTC. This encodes CASSLSPEHEQYF.

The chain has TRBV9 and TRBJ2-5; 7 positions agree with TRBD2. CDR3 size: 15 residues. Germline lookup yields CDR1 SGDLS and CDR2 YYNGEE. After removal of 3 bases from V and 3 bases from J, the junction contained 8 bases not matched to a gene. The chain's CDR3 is CASSAFGGLEETQYF. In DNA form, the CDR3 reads TGTGCCAGCAGCGCCTTCGGGGGGTTGGAAGAGACCCAGTACTTC.

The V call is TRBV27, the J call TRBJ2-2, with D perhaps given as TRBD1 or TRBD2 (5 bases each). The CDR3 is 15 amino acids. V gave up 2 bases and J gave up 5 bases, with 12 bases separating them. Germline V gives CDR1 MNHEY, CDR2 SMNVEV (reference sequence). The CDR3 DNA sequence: TGTGCCAGCAGTTTAGATGGGGGAGAGACCGGGGAGCTGTTTTTT. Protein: CASSLDGGETGELFF.

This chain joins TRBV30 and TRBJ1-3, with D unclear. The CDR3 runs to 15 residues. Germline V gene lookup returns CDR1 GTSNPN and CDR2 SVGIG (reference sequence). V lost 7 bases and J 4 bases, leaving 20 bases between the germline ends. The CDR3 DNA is TGTGCCTACCTCCCCGGGTGGGCCCTAGGAAACACCATATATTTT. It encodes CAYLPGWALGNTIYF. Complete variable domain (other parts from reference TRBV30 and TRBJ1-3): SQTIHQWPATLVQPVGSPLSLECTVEGTSNPNLYWYRQAAGRGLQLLFYSVGIGQISSEVPQNLSASRPQDRQFILSSKKLLLSDSGFYLCAYLPGWALGNTIYFGEGSWLTVV.

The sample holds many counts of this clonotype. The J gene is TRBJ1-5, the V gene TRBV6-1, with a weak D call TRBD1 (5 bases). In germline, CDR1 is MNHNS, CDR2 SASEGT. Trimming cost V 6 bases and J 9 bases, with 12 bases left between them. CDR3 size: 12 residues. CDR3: CASSASTGPQHF. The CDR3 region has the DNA TGTGCCAGCAGCGCAAGTACAGGGCCCCAGCATTTT.

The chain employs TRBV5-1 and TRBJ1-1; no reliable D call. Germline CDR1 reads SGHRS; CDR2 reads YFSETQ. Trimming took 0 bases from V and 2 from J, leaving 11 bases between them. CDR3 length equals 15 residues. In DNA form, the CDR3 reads TGCGCCAGCAGCTTGGAGCTAACTAGCAACACTGAAGCTTTCTTT. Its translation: CASSLELTSNTEAFF.

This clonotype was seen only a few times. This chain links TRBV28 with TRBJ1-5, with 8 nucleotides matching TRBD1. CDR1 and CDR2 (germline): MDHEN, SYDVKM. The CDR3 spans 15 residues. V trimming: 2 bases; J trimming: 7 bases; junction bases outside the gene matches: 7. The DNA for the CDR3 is TGTGCCAGCAGTTTAGAAGACAGGGGACGGCAGCCCCAGCATTTT. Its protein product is CASSLEDRGRQPQHF.

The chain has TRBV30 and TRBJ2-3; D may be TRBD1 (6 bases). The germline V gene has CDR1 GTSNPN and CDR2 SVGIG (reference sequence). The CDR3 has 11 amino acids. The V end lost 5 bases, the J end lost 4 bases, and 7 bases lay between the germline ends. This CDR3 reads CAWAGADTQYF. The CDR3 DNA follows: TGTGCCTGGGCAGGGGCAGATACGCAGTATTTT.

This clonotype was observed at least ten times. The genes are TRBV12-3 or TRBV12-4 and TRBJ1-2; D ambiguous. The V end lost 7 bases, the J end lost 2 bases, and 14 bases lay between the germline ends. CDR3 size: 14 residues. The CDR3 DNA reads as TGTGCCAGCACCCTGTCCGGGAAAAACTATGGCTACACCTTC. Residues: CASTLSGKNYGYTF.

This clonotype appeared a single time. CDR3 region: CASRSPNTGELFF. The CDR3 bases are TGTGCCAGCAGAAGCCCGAACACCGGGGAGCTGTTTTTT. J is TRBJ2-2 and V is TRBV4-2; D gene unclear. This CDR3 contains 13 residues. CDR1 is LGHNA and CDR2 is YNFKEQ in the germline V gene. Between the trimmed V and J ends, which lost 6 bases and 0 bases, there was a span of 5 bases.

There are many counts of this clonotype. CDR3 region: CASSSSGQYNEQFF. The CDR3 DNA sequence: TGTGCCAGCAGCTCCTCGGGACAGTACAATGAGCAGTTCTTC. The genes are TRBV11-2 and TRBJ2-1, with TRBD1 matching over 7 bases. The CDR3 spans 14 residues. Trimming removed 4 bases from V and 4 bases from J; junction bases left unmatched: 4. CDR1 and CDR2 from the germline V gene are SGHAT and FQNNGV.

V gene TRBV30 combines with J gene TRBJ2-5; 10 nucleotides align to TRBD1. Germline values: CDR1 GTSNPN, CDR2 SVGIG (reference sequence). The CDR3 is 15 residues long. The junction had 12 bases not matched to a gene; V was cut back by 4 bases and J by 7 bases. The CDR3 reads CAWTPVTGGRRTQYF. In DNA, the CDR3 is TGTGCCTGGACCCCCGTGACAGGGGGCAGGAGGACCCAGTACTTC.